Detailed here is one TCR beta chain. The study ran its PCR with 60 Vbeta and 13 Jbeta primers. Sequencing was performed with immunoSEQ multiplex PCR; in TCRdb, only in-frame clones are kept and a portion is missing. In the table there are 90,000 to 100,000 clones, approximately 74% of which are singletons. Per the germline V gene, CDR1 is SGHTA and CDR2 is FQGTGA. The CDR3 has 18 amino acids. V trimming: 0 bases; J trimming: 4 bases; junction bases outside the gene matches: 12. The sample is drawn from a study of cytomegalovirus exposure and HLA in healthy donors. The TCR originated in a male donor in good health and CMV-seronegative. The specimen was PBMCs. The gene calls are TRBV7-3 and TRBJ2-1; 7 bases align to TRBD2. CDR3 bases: TGTGCCAGCAGCTTAACGGGAGGGTGGGTCAATGAATACAATGAGCAGTTCTTC. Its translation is CASSLTGGWVNEYNEQFF. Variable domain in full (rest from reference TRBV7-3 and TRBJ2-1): GAGVSQTPSNKVTEKGKYVELRCDPISGHTALYWYRQSLGQGPEFLIYFQGTGAADDSGLPNDRFFAVRPEGSVSTLKIQRTERGDSAVYLCASSLTGGWVNEYNEQFFGPGTRLTVL.